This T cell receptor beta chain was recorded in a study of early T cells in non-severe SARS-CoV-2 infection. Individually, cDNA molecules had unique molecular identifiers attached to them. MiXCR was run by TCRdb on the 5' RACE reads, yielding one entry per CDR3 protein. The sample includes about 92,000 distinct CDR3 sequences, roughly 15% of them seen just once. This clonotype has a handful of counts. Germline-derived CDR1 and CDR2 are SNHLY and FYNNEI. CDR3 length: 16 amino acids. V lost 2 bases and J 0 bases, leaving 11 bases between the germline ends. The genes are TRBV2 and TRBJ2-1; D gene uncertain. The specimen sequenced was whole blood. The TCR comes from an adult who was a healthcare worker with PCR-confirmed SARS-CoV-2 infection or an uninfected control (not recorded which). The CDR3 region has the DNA TGTGCCAGCAGTGAAACAAGTACGGACTCCTACAATGAGCAGTTCTTC. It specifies CASSETSTDSYNEQFF.